The 3 T cell receptor delta chains reported below all come from one sample, sequenced in a study of gamma delta lymphoproliferative disorders and STAT genes. The receptor sequences were amplified from genomic DNA of peripheral blood mononuclear cells. TCRdb reanalysed the multiplex PCR reads with CATT. Of some 4,100 delta-chain clones in the sample, more than 0.8% were seen once. Input material: blood. All receptors derive from a human donor in good health.

In regard to this clone: The protein TCRdb lists belongs to a much larger clone and differs from this DNA's translation at residue 11, which points to a read error; the protein shown is made from the DNA. V and J are TRDV1 and TRDJ1, with 7 positions matching TRDD3. The CDR3 consists of 15 residues. Germline values: CDR1 TSWWSYY, CDR2 QGS. CDR3 DNA: TGTGCTCTTGGGGGACCGGGATACTTCACCTATAAACTCATCTTT. It codes for CALGGPGYFTYKLIF.

In this sample, this clone turned up a few times. A far bigger clonotype differs at one base, so this is likely a read error. This CDR3 is also generated by other DNA sequences in the sample. This chain connects TRDV1 to TRDJ1; 13 positions match TRDD3. CDR1 and CDR2 from the germline V gene are TSWWSYY and QGS. The CDR3 length is 22 residues. The V and J ends lost 3 bases and 5 bases, in that order; junction bases with no gene match: 24. CDR3 coding DNA: TGTGCTCTTGGGGAGCCCCCCCCCTTCCCGTTTACTGGGGGATACGGCAGAGATAAACTCATCTTT. Translated: CALGEPPPFPFTGGYGRDKLIF.

As for this clone: A read error is likely here: a far larger clone is one base away. Other nucleotide sequences from this sample produce the same CDR3. J is TRDJ1 and V is TRDV2; 13 nucleotides agree with TRDD3. Germline CDR1 is GEAIGNYY and CDR2 is EKD. The CDR3 sequence is 17 residues long. For the CDR3, the DNA is TGTGCCTGTGACACCCTCCAAGAGACTGGGGGATACGAACGACTCATTTTT. Amino acids: CACDTLQETGGYERLIF.